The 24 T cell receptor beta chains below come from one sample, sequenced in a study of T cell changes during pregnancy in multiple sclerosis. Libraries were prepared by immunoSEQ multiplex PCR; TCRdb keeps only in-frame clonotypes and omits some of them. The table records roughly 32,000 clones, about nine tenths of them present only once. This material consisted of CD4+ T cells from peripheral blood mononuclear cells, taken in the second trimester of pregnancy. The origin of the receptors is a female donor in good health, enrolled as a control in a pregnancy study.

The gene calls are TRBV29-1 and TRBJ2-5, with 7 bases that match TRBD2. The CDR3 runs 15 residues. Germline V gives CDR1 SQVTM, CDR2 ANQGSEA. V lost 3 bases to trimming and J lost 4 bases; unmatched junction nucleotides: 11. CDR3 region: CSVDPRGDPGETQYF. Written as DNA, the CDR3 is TGCAGCGTTGACCCCCGGGGGGACCCCGGAGAGACCCAGTACTTC.

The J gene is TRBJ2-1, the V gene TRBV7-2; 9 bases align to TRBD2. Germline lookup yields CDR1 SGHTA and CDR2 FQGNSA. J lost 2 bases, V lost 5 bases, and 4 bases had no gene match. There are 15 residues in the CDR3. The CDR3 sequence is CASSGRTSAYNEQFF. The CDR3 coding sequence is TGTGCCAGCAGCGGAAGGACTAGCGCCTACAATGAGCAGTTCTTC.

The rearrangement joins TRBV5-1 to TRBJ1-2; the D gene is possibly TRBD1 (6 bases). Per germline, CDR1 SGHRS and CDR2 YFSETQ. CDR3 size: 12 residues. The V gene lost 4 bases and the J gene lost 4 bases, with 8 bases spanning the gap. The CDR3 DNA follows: TGCGCCAGCAGCCCGGACAGCTATGGCTACACCTTC. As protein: CASSPDSYGYTF.

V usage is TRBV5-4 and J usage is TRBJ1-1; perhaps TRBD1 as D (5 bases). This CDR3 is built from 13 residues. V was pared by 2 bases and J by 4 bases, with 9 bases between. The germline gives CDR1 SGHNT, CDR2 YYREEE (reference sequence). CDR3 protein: CASSFDRSTEAFF. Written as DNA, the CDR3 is TGTGCCAGCAGCTTCGACAGAAGCACTGAAGCTTTCTTT.

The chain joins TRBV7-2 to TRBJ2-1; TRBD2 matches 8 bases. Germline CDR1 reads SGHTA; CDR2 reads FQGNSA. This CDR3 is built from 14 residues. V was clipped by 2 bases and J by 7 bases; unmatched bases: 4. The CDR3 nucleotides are TGTGCCAGCAGCTTAAGCGGGAGCCGGAATGAGCAGTTCTTC. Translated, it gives CASSLSGSRNEQFF.

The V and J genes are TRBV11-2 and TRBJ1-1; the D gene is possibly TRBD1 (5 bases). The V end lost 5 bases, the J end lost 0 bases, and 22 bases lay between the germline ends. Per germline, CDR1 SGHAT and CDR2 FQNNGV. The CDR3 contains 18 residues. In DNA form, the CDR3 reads TGTGCCAGCAGCGAGTCCCAGGGTTTTGCGTATGTGAACACTGAAGCTTTCTTT. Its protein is CASSESQGFAYVNTEAFF.

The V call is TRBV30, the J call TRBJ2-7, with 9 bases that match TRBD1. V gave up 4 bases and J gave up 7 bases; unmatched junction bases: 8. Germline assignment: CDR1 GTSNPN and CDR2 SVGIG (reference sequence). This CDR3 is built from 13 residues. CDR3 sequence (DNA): TGTGCCTGGAAAACCGGGACAGGGTCGGAGCAGTACTTC. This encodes CAWKTGTGSEQYF.

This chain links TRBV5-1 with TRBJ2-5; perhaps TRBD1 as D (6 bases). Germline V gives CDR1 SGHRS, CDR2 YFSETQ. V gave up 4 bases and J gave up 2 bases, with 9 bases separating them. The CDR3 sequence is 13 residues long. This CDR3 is CASSIGQQETQYF. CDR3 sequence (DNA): TGCGCCAGCAGCATAGGACAGCAAGAGACCCAGTACTTC.

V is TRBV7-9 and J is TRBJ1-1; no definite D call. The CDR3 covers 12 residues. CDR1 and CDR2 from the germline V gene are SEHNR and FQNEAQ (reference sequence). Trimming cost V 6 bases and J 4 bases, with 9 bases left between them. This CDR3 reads CASRGEGTEAFF. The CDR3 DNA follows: TGTGCCAGCAGGGGTGAGGGCACTGAAGCTTTCTTT.

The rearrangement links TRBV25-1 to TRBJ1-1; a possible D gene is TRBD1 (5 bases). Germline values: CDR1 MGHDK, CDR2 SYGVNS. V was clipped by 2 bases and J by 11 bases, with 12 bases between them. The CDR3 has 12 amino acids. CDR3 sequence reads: CASSEGAGEAFF. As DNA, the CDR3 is TGTGCCAGCAGTGAAGGGGCAGGTGAGGCTTTCTTT.

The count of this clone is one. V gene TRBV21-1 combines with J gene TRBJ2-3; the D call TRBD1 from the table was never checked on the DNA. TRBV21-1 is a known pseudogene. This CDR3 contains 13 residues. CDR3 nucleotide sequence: TGTGCCAGCAGCAAGTTCAGGGTCAATACGCAGTATTTT. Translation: CASSKFRVNTQYF.

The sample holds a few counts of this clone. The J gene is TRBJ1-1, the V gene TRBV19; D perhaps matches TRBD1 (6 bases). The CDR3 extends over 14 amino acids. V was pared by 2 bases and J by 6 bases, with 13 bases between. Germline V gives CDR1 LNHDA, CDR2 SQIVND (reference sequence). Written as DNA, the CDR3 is TGTGCCAGTAGTATAACAGGGTCGCCTTCTGAAGCTTTCTTT. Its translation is CASSITGSPSEAFF.

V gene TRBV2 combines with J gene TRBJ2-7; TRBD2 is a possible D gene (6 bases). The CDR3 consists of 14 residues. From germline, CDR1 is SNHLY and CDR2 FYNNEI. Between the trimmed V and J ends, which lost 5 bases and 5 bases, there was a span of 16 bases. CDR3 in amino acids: CASSRRRALDEQYF. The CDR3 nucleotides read TGTGCCAGCAGTCGACGGAGGGCCTTGGACGAGCAGTACTTC.

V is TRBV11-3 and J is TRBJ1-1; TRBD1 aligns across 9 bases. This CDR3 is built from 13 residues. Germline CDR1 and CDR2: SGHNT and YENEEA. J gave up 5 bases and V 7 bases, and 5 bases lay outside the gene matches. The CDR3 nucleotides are TGTGCCAGCAACAGACAGGGGGTTACTGAAGCTTTCTTT. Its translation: CASNRQGVTEAFF.

CDR3 sequence (DNA): TGTGCCAGCAGTTTATCGGCGGGAAATAATTCACCCCTCCACTTT. Protein: CASSLSAGNNSPLHF. The rearrangement uses TRBV27 and TRBJ1-6; no reliable D call. The germline gives CDR1 MNHEY, CDR2 SMNVEV (reference sequence). The V gene lost 0 bases and the J gene lost 5 bases, with 8 bases spanning the gap. The CDR3 sequence is 15 residues long.

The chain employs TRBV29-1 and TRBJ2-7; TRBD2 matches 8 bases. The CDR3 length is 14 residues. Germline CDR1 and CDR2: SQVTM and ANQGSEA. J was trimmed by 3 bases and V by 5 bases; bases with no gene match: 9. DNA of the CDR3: TGCAGCGTTCGACGGGAGGGCTCTTACTACGAGCAGTACTTC. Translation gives CSVRREGSYYEQYF.

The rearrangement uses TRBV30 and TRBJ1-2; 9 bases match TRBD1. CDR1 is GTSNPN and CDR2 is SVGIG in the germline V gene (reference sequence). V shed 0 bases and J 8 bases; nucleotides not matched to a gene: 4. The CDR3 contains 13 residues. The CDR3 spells CAWSVDRGWGYTF. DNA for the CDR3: TGTGCCTGGAGTGTGGACAGGGGTTGGGGCTACACCTTC.

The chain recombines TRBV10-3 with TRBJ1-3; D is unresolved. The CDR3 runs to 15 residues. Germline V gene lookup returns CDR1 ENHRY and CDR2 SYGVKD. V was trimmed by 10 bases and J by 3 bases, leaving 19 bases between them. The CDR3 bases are TGTGCCACCCTTGCTGGAGGTTTGAGTGGAAACACCATATATTTT. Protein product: CATLAGGLSGNTIYF.

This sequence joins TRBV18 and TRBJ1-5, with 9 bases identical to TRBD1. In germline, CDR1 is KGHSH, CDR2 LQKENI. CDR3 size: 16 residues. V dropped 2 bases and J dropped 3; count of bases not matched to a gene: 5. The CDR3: CASSPSGTGTNQPQHF. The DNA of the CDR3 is TGTGCCAGCTCACCATCCGGGACAGGGACCAATCAGCCCCAGCATTTT.

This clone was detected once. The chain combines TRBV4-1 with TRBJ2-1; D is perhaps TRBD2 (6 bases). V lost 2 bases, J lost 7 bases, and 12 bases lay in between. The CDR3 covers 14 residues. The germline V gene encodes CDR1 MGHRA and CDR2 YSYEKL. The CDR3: CASSQRMGRNEQFF. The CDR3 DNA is TGCGCCAGCAGCCAACGAATGGGGAGGAATGAGCAGTTCTTC.

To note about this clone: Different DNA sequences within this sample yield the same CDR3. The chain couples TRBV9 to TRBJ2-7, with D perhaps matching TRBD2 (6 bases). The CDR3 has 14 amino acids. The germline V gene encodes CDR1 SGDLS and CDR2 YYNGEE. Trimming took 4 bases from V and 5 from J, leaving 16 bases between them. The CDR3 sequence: CASSPRLVVHEQYF. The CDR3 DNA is TGTGCCAGCAGCCCACGACTAGTAGTCCACGAGCAGTACTTC.

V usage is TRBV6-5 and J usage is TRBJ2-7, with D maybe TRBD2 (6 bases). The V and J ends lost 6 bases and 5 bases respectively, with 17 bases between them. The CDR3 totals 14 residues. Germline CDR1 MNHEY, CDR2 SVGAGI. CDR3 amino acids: CASSRDSFPDEQYF. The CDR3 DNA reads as TGTGCCAGCAGCCGGGACTCCTTCCCGGACGAGCAGTACTTC.

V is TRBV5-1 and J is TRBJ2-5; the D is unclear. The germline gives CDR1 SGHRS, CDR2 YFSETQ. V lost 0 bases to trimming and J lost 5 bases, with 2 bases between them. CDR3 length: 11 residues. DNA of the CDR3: TGCGCCAGCAGCTTGGCTGAGACCCAGTACTTC. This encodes CASSLAETQYF.

CDR3 in amino acids: CASSLLGTGAYGYTF. CDR3 sequence (DNA): TGTGCCAGCAGTCTATTAGGGACAGGGGCATATGGCTACACCTTC. The chain recombines TRBV27 with TRBJ1-2; 10 bases align to TRBD1. There are 15 residues in the CDR3. Germline assignment: CDR1 MNHEY and CDR2 SMNVEV (reference sequence). The trim removed 5 bases at V and 5 bases at J, leaving 8 bases unmatched.